The 19 T cell receptor beta chains below all came from one sample that was sequenced in a study of blood T cell repertoires in COVID-19. Only in-frame clones appear in the TCRdb table, and some are missing; sequencing was by immunoSEQ multiplex PCR. The data show around 320,000 clones, roughly 91% seen once. Sequencing was done on a sample of peripheral blood. These receptors originate from a woman in her twenties or thirties with COVID-19, enrolled during active disease.

The V and J genes are TRBV5-4 and TRBJ1-1; 8 bases agree with TRBD1. This CDR3 is 15 amino acids long. Germline V gene sequence: CDR1 SGHNT, CDR2 YYREEE (reference sequence). Germline trimming cut 3 bases from V and 1 base from J; bases unmatched to any gene: 5. The CDR3 reads CASSSVDRGNTEAFF. Here the CDR3 DNA reads TGTGCCAGCAGCTCTGTAGACAGGGGGAACACTGAAGCTTTCTTT.

V and J are TRBV4-1 and TRBJ1-5, with D maybe TRBD1 (6 bases). V was clipped by 1 base and J by 7 bases, with 14 bases between them. Germline CDR1 reads MGHRA; CDR2 reads YSYEKL. This CDR3 comprises 15 residues. Here the CDR3 DNA reads TGCGCCAGCAGCCAAGCACTGAGGGGGTGGCAGCCCCAGCATTTT. Residues: CASSQALRGWQPQHF.

This chain uses TRBV6-5 with TRBJ1-1; TRBD1 is a possible D gene (6 bases). The CDR3 is 15 amino acids. Germline V gene data show CDR1 as MNHEY and CDR2 as SVGAGI. V gave up 0 bases and J gave up 3 bases, with 11 bases separating them. CDR3 region: CASSYSQRGHTEAFF. CDR3 coding DNA: TGTGCCAGCAGTTACTCCCAGCGGGGGCACACTGAAGCTTTCTTT.

The chain joins TRBV5-1 to TRBJ1-5; D is possibly TRBD1 (6 bases). Germline V lookup: CDR1 SGHRS, CDR2 YFSETQ. The CDR3 covers 15 residues. Trimming took off 1 base at V and 4 bases at J, with 12 bases between the two ends. DNA of the CDR3: TGCGCCAGCAGCTTGTACGGACAGAAAAATCAGCCCCAGCATTTT. It codes for CASSLYGQKNQPQHF.

This chain connects TRBV14 to TRBJ1-4, with a weak D call TRBD1 (6 bases). V lost 3 bases and J lost 3, with 11 bases in between. This CDR3 has 15 amino acids. The germline V gene encodes CDR1 SGHDN and CDR2 FVKESK. CDR3 sequence (DNA): TGTGCCAGCAGCCATGACAGGTTCCCTAATGAAAAACTGTTTTTT. This gives the protein CASSHDRFPNEKLFF.

The gene calls are TRBV7-2 and TRBJ1-6, with unresolved D. The germline gives CDR1 SGHTA, CDR2 FQGNSA. The CDR3 has 14 residues. V shed 3 bases and J shed 7 bases, with 10 bases lying between them. The CDR3 coding sequence is TGTGCCAGCAGCTTGGTCAGGATCAATTCACCCCTCCACTTT. This gives the protein CASSLVRINSPLHF. Complete variable domain (other parts from reference TRBV7-2 and TRBJ1-6): GAGVSQSPSNKVTEKGKDVELRCDPISGHTALYWYRQSLGQGLEFLIYFQGNSAPDKSGLPSDRFSAERTGGSVSTLTIQRTQQEDSAVYLCASSLVRINSPLHFGNGTRLTVT.

This sequence joins TRBV24-1 and TRBJ1-2, with D unclear. Per the germline V gene, CDR1 is KGHDR and CDR2 is SFDVKD. The ends were cut back, 9 bases at V and 3 bases at J, with 13 bases in the middle. This CDR3 is 13 amino acids long. CDR3 nucleotides: TGTGCCACCGTCGCCGGGAGCCACTATGGCTACACCTTC. This sequence encodes CATVAGSHYGYTF.

The chain couples TRBV7-8 to TRBJ1-6; D may be TRBD1 (5 bases). Looked up from germline, CDR1 is SGHVS and CDR2 is FQNEAQ. The CDR3 extends over 14 amino acids. V was shortened by 1 base and J by 6 bases, with 7 bases between the two germline ends. CDR3: CASSLGQSNSPLHF. In nucleotides, the CDR3 is TGTGCCAGCAGCTTAGGACAGTCTAATTCACCCCTCCACTTT.

The chain uses TRBV30 and TRBJ1-1; no firm D call. The V and J ends lost 3 bases and 0 bases respectively, with 8 bases between them. Germline CDR1 GTSNPN, CDR2 SVGIG (reference sequence). The CDR3 runs to 13 residues. CDR3 in DNA: TGTGCCTGGAGCGGGGTCATGAACACTGAAGCTTTCTTT. This codes for CAWSGVMNTEAFF.

The V call is TRBV2, the J call TRBJ1-2; no clear D gene. V lost 3 bases and J lost 5, with 4 bases in between. The CDR3 length is 11 residues. Germline CDR1 reads SNHLY; CDR2 reads FYNNEI. The CDR3 DNA is TGTGCCAGCAGTGAGCAGTATGGCTACACCTTC. It yields the protein CASSEQYGYTF.

This chain links TRBV29-1 with TRBJ1-4, with D perhaps matching TRBD1 (6 bases). V gave up 8 bases and J gave up 2 bases, with 9 bases separating them. The CDR3 has 12 residues. Per the germline V gene, CDR1 is SQVTM and CDR2 is ANQGSEA. CDR3 loop: CSIQGTNEKLFF. In DNA form, the CDR3 reads TGCAGCATCCAGGGGACTAATGAAAAACTGTTTTTT.

The chain carries TRBV7-2 and TRBJ1-1; 10 bases are a match to TRBD1. The J segment lost 0 bases and the V segment lost 5 bases, leaving 12 bases of the junction unmatched. The CDR3 has 18 residues. CDR1 and CDR2 (germline): SGHTA, FQGNSA. As DNA, the CDR3 is TGTGCCAGCAGCAAATCGACAGGGGGCTTTTATATGAACACTGAAGCTTTCTTT. Protein: CASSKSTGGFYMNTEAFF. The full variable domain, completed using reference TRBV7-2 and TRBJ1-1, is GAGVSQSPSNKVTEKGKDVELRCDPISGHTALYWYRQSLGQGLEFLIYFQGNSAPDKSGLPSDRFSAERTGGSVSTLTIQRTQQEDSAVYLCASSKSTGGFYMNTEAFFGQGTRLTVV.

This chain joins TRBV5-1 and TRBJ2-1, with 9 bases aligning to TRBD2. Germline V CDR1 and CDR2: SGHRS, YFSETQ. The CDR3 is 16 amino acids. The V gene end was trimmed by 0 bases and the J gene end by 3 bases; junction bases not matched to a gene: 4. The chain's CDR3 is CASSLDATSGYNEQFF. The CDR3 bases are TGCGCCAGCAGCTTGGATGCGACTAGCGGCTACAATGAGCAGTTCTTC.

This clone was found a few times. The chain uses TRBV12-5 and TRBJ1-1; 7 bases fit TRBD1. Losses at the gene ends were 3 bases for V and 5 bases for J; bases not matched to a gene: 6. The CDR3 contains 14 residues. The germline CDR1 and CDR2 sequences are LGHNT and FRNRAP. In DNA form, the CDR3 reads TGTGCTAGTGGTTTTGTCGACAGGGAGACTGAAGCTTTCTTT. This sequence encodes CASGFVDRETEAFF.

The rearrangement links TRBV25-1 to TRBJ2-1, with D perhaps matching TRBD1 (6 bases). The CDR3 has 14 amino acids. Trimming removed 6 bases at V and 6 bases at J, with 15 bases between. Germline V CDR1 and CDR2: MGHDK, SYGVNS. The CDR3 coding sequence is TGTGCCAGCAGCCTCTCCAGGGGTTTCAATGAGCAGTTCTTC. This encodes CASSLSRGFNEQFF.

This clone was detected only a few times. CDR3 coding DNA: TGTGCCAGCAGTTCCCAAGTGGGCGACGTTCGGAACATTCAGTACTTC. Translation: CASSSQVGDVRNIQYF. This chain connects TRBV6-5 to TRBJ2-4; no clear D gene. Germline V CDR1 and CDR2: MNHEY, SVGAGI. The V end lost 4 bases, the J end lost 7 bases, and 20 bases lay between the germline ends. CDR3 length equals 16 residues.

The V and J genes are TRBV6-6 and TRBJ2-5; 8 bases are a match to TRBD2. Per germline, CDR1 MNHNY and CDR2 SVGAGI (reference sequence). Trimming cost V 4 bases and J 1 base; bases outside gene matches: 8. This CDR3 has 16 amino acids. CDR3 nucleotides: TGTGCCAGCAGTTTTGGACTCGCGGGGGGCCAAGAGACCCAGTACTTC. Translation gives CASSFGLAGGQETQYF.

The V gene is TRBV6-5, the J gene TRBJ1-2; the D gene is possibly TRBD1 (6 bases). Germline values: CDR1 MNHEY, CDR2 SVGAGI. The CDR3 is made up of 15 amino acids. The V and J ends lost 0 bases and 4 bases respectively, with 12 bases between them. The CDR3 region is CASSYSVDSPYGYTF. DNA for the CDR3: TGTGCCAGCAGTTACTCGGTGGACAGCCCCTATGGCTACACCTTC.

The chain combines TRBV5-1 with TRBJ1-6; TRBD1 aligns across 7 bases. The ends lost 3 bases at V and 9 bases at J; junction bases unmatched: 6. This CDR3 region has 14 residues. The germline V gene has CDR1 SGHRS and CDR2 YFSETQ. This chain's CDR3 is CASSSTGEASPLHF. As DNA, the CDR3 is TGCGCCAGCAGCTCAACAGGGGAGGCTTCACCCCTCCACTTT. Complete variable domain (other parts from reference TRBV5-1 and TRBJ1-6): KAGVTQTPRYLIKTRGQQVTLSCSPISGHRSVSWYQQTPGQGLQFLFEYFSETQRNKGNFPGRFSGRQFSNSRSEMNVSTLELGDSALYLCASSSTGEASPLHFGNGTRLTVT.